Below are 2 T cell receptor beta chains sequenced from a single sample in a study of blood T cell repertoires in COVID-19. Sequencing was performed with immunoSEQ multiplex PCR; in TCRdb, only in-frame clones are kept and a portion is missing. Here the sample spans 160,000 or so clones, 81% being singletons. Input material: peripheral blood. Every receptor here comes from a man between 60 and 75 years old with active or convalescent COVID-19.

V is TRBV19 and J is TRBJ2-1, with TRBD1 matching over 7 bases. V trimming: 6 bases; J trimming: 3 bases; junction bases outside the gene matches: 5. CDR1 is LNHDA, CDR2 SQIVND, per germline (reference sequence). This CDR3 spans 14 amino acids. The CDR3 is CASSGQAIYNEQFF. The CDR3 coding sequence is TGTGCCAGTAGCGGACAGGCGATCTACAATGAGCAGTTCTTC.

The CDR3 is CASSQEGLAGGPGGTDTQYF. The CDR3 DNA reads TGCGCCAGCAGCCAAGAAGGACTAGCGGGAGGGCCAGGAGGGACAGATACGCAGTATTTT. This chain links TRBV4-1 with TRBJ2-3; 15 bases are a match to TRBD2. The V and J ends lost 0 bases and 3 bases, in that order; junction bases with no gene match: 10. This CDR3 has 20 residues. CDR1 is MGHRA, CDR2 YSYEKL, per germline.